This TCR beta chain is from a study of T cell changes during pregnancy in multiple sclerosis. Sequencing was performed with immunoSEQ multiplex PCR; in TCRdb, only in-frame clones are kept and a portion is missing. The sample has fewer than 95,000 clones; about 93% are singletons. The V end lost 3 bases, the J end lost 2 bases, and 17 bases lay between the germline ends. CDR1 is MDHEN and CDR2 is SYDVKM in the germline V gene. The CDR3 contains 17 residues. This specimen consisted of peripheral blood, obtained in the first trimester of pregnancy. The rearrangement links TRBV28 to TRBJ1-5; no clear D. The receptor was isolated from a female donor in good health, enrolled as a control in a pregnancy study. CDR3 in DNA: TGTGCCAGCAGTTTCCGTTCCTTCCGAGGCCGCAATCAGCCCCAGCATTTT. Translated: CASSFRSFRGRNQPQHF.